This T cell receptor (beta chain) was sequenced during a study of T-cell reconstitution after alpha-beta-depleted transplantation in children (dated by TCRdb to about 2016). With regard to the full study: Using TCR repertoire profiling, the study quantitatively followed how T-cell immune reconstitution unfolded in children after TCRalphabeta/CD19-depleted allogeneic hematopoietic cell transplantation.

Between the V and J ends, shortened by 1 base and 6 bases respectively, the junction contains 12 bases. Via the germline V gene (reference sequence), CDR1 is DFQATT and CDR2 SNEGSKA. The CDR3 numbers 13 residues from cysteine through phenylalanine. Just CDR3 DNA is preserved here, 39 bases in frame from base 1. Library method: PCR. TCRdb lists the instrument as Illumina HiSeq 2500. TCR library preparation used molecular barcoding, with unique molecular identifiers applied to normalize quantification of the TCRbeta repertoire. The public reads were reanalyzed by TCRdb: fastp trimming at Q25, MiXCR alignment, in-frame beta chains only. One record per CDR3 amino acid sequence lists the most common genes and DNA. A total of 500,000 or so distinct CDR3 sequences appear in this sample, approximately 32% of them only once. The top ten clonotypes cover about 2.3% of the sample. About this clonotype itself: The antigen it recognizes is unknown. No per-base quality is available; no much larger clone lies one base away.

Sequences were derived from PBMCs from the stem cell graft donor, sampled from the stem cell graft. This clonotype originated in a human donor who donated a stem cell graft to a child with aplastic anemia. The chain is assembled from TRBV20-1 and TRBJ1-2; too little of a D gene remains to name it. The DNA reads TGCAGTGCTAGAGCGGGCCTAAGGGATGGCTACACCTTC. This codes for CSARAGLRDGYTF.